The present TCR beta chain was sequenced within a study of T cell responses to AZD1222 COVID-19 vaccine. Generated by immunoSEQ multiplex PCR, the TCRdb table keeps only in-frame clones and is missing some. The repertoire holds about 120,000 clones, with 80% to 90% as singletons. Germline V gives CDR1 LNHNV, CDR2 YYDKDF (reference sequence). V lost 2 bases, J lost 4 bases, and 5 bases stayed unmatched. The CDR3 length is 15 residues. The rearrangement links TRBV15 to TRBJ1-5, with 7 positions matching TRBD1. The clonotype originates from an adult in good health. The material was peripheral blood, obtained on day 0 of AZD1222 vaccination. The chain's CDR3 is CATSRTGQLNQPQHF. The CDR3 DNA reads as TGTGCCACCAGCAGAACGGGACAGCTAAATCAGCCCCAGCATTTT. The full variable domain, rest sourced from reference TRBV15 and TRBJ1-5, is DAMVIQNPRYQVTQFGKPVTLSCSQTLNHNVMYWYQQKSSQAPKLLFHYYDKDFNNEADTPDNFQSRRPNTSFCFLDIRSPGLGDTAMYLCATSRTGQLNQPQHFGDGTRLSIL.